This T cell receptor (beta chain) was recovered during a study of T cells in Graves' hyperthyroidism and ophthalmopathy. Study results and limitations: In simple terms, a model built on 13 V-J features told ophthalmopathy apart from stable hyperthyroidism.

Diagnoses used clinical symptoms, serum thyroxine and TRAb, thyroid ultrasound and orbital computed tomography. PBMCs stemmed from 10 ml fresh peripheral blood. V was pared by 4 bases and J by 13 bases, with 7 bases of the junction left unmatched. Per the germline V gene, CDR1 is SGHAT and CDR2 is FQNNGV. This CDR3 is 12 amino acids long. A note on this clonotype: What it binds is not known.

The TCR beta CDR3 regions underwent amplification using RNA transcripts as the source. First-round RT-PCR of the TCR CDR3 relied on the HTBI primer set. Each CDR3 protein gets one entry after TCRdb re-called the multiplex PCR reads with MiXCR. The table shows 490,000 or so distinct CDR3 sequences, with approximately 22% occurring only once. The source of this sequence is an older woman with Graves' ophthalmopathy. This rearrangement joins TRBV11-2 to TRBJ2-1; TRBD1 matches at 7 bases. The sample comprised blood. The CDR3 protein is CASSSTGQGQFF. CDR3 DNA sequence: TGTGCCAGCAGCTCGACAGGGCAAGGACAGTTCTTC.